Below are 17 T cell receptor beta chains sequenced from a single sample in a study of Ad26.COV2.S vaccination and SARS-CoV-2 variants. Regarding treatment: around 19 received Ad26.COV2.S at low or high dose, single or two shots; 5 received placebo; per-sample allocation not given. The samples were gathered on day 63 after the first injection of vaccine or placebo. The method was immunoSEQ multiplex PCR; TCRdb's version includes in-frame clones alone and lacks a portion of them. The sample holds approximately 500,000 clones; roughly 87% are singletons and the top ten take over 10%. The input for sequencing was peripheral blood, taken in a trial of Ad26.COV2.S vaccine versus placebo. The receptors come from a person between 18 and 65 years old who received the Ad26.COV2.S COVID-19 vaccine or a placebo.

This chain joins TRBV28 and TRBJ1-5, with 7 bases fitting TRBD1. V gave up 5 bases and J gave up 3 bases; unmatched junction bases: 4. The length of the CDR3 is 14 residues. The germline V gene has CDR1 MDHEN and CDR2 SYDVKM. The CDR3 loop is CASSPGQPNQPQHF. DNA for the CDR3: TGTGCCAGCAGTCCGGGACAGCCCAATCAGCCCCAGCATTTT.

This chain links TRBV30 with TRBJ2-2; 8 nucleotides agree with TRBD2. CDR1 is GTSNPN, CDR2 SVGIG, per germline (reference sequence). The trim removed 1 base at V and 3 bases at J, leaving 1 base unmatched. The CDR3 is 14 residues long. The CDR3 here is CAWSGREDTGELFF. CDR3 nucleotide sequence: TGTGCCTGGAGTGGGCGGGAGGACACCGGGGAGCTGTTTTTT.

This clone was picked up a small number of times. This chain joins TRBV18 and TRBJ2-1, with 14 bases fitting TRBD2. The CDR3 length is 14 residues. Germline CDR1 KGHSH, CDR2 LQKENI. J gave up 9 bases and V 5 bases, and 3 bases lay outside the gene matches. The CDR3 DNA sequence: TGTGCCAGCTCAGGGACTAGCGGGAGTGTTGAGCAGTTCTTC. This gives the protein CASSGTSGSVEQFF.

The rearrangement uses TRBV30 and TRBJ1-4; maybe TRBD1 (6 bases). Germline CDR1 is GTSNPN and CDR2 is SVGIG (reference sequence). The CDR3 loop spans 15 amino acids. V was clipped by 2 bases and J by 8 bases, with 18 bases between them. The CDR3 DNA is TGTGCCTGGAGTAGCCCGGAGACCAGGGGAGAAAAACTGTTTTTT. This sequence encodes CAWSSPETRGEKLFF.

This rearrangement joins TRBV6-1 to TRBJ2-7; 13 nucleotides align to TRBD2. CDR3 length: 17 residues. Losses at the gene ends were 1 base for V and 2 bases for J; bases not matched to a gene: 5. Germline V CDR1 and CDR2: MNHNS, SASEGT. CDR3 coding DNA: TGTGCCAGCAGTGAAGGCACTAGCGGGAGGGTTGCCTACGAGCAGTACTTC. Its protein is CASSEGTSGRVAYEQYF.

As for this clone: The identical CDR3 is also encoded by other nucleotide sequences in the sample. The chain links TRBV29-1 to TRBJ2-6; D is unclear. Germline CDR1 SQVTM, CDR2 ANQGSEA. Trimming removed 6 bases from V and 0 bases from J, with 3 bases in between. This CDR3 is 12 amino acids long. The CDR3 region has the DNA TGCAGCGTAGACTCTGGGGCCAACGTCCTGACTTTC. Translating it yields CSVDSGANVLTF.

This clone has just one count. The CDR3 DNA reads as TGTGCCAGCAGCTTGGAGCAAGGGGACACTGAAGCTTTCTTT. Translating it yields CASSLEQGDTEAFF. The gene calls are TRBV5-4 and TRBJ1-1, with a weak D call TRBD1 (5 bases). Germline lookup yields CDR1 SGHNT and CDR2 YYREEE (reference sequence). V dropped 0 bases and J dropped 3 bases, with 9 bases sitting between them. The CDR3 contains 14 residues. Combining the CDR3 with reference TRBV5-4 and TRBJ1-1 gives the whole variable domain ETGVTQSPTHLIKTRGQQVTLRCSSQSGHNTVSWYQQALGQGPQFIFQYYREEENGRGNFPPRFSGLQFPNYSSELNVNALELDDSALYLCASSLEQGDTEAFFGQGTRLTVV.

V gene TRBV18 combines with J gene TRBJ1-6; D is ambiguous. CDR3 length: 15 amino acids. The germline V and J ends were trimmed by 2 bases and 6 bases, with 11 bases remaining between them. Germline assignment: CDR1 KGHSH and CDR2 LQKENI. This CDR3 reads CASSPVGGSNSPLHF. The CDR3 DNA is TGTGCCAGCTCACCAGTGGGAGGGTCTAATTCACCCCTCCACTTT.

The V and J genes are TRBV28 and TRBJ2-3; 15 bases line up with TRBD2. The CDR3 loop spans 17 amino acids. Per germline, CDR1 MDHEN and CDR2 SYDVKM. V shed 6 bases, J shed 7 bases, and the junction held 11 bases outside the gene matches. CDR3: CASSRGTSGRSGHTQYF. As DNA, the CDR3 is TGTGCCAGCAGCCGCGGGACTAGCGGGAGGTCTGGCCATACGCAGTATTTT.

The rearrangement joins TRBV30 to TRBJ2-2; either TRBD1 or TRBD2 may supply D (5 bases each). V was cut by 7 bases and J by 5 bases, with 20 bases left in between. Germline V CDR1 and CDR2: GTSNPN, SVGIG (reference sequence). The CDR3 sequence is 15 residues long. The CDR3, as DNA: TGTGCCTATTCTTGGGCAGGGAGAAGAACCGGGGAGCTGTTTTTT. Its protein is CAYSWAGRRTGELFF.

The CDR3 DNA reads as TGTGCCAGCAGTCCCGGACTAGCGGGAGGGCCTTGGTCTACCGGGGAGCTGTTTTTT. Encoded protein: CASSPGLAGGPWSTGELFF. The chain uses TRBV11-3 and TRBJ2-2; 15 positions match TRBD2. V was clipped by 6 bases and J by 5 bases; unmatched bases: 13. The germline V gene has CDR1 SGHNT and CDR2 YENEEA. The length of the CDR3 is 19 residues.

This clone was recorded a few times. This sequence joins TRBV28 and TRBJ1-2; weak D call: TRBD1 (6 bases). Trimming removed 7 bases from V and 2 bases from J, with 23 bases in between. Germline CDR1 MDHEN, CDR2 SYDVKM. CDR3 length: 17 residues. The chain's CDR3 is CASTLTRGQTRNYGYTF. In DNA form, the CDR3 reads TGTGCCAGCACCCTCACAAGGGGACAAACAAGAAACTATGGCTACACCTTC.

The chain links TRBV3-1 (or the pseudogene TRBV3-2) to TRBJ2-1; D is possibly TRBD2 (6 bases). This CDR3 has 15 amino acids. Trimming took 0 bases from V and 8 from J, leaving 14 bases between them. Germline loops: CDR1 LGHDT, CDR2 YNNKEL (reference sequence). In DNA, the CDR3 is TGTGCCAGCAGCCAAGAAGGTCTAGCGTTCGATGAGCAGTTCTTC. This encodes CASSQEGLAFDEQFF.

The CDR3 reads CASSMGSSGQYGYTF. CDR3 DNA sequence: TGTGCCAGTAGTATGGGGAGTTCGGGGCAATATGGCTACACCTTC. This sequence joins TRBV19 and TRBJ1-2; D is perhaps TRBD1 (5 bases). The CDR3 spans 15 residues. Trimming left V 3 bases short and J 5 bases short, with 16 bases between. Germline loops: CDR1 LNHDA, CDR2 SQIVND (reference sequence).

This clone was recorded once. This rearrangement joins TRBV9 to TRBJ1-1; 11 nucleotides match TRBD1. From germline, CDR1 is SGDLS and CDR2 YYNGEE. The CDR3 has 15 residues. V shed 3 bases and J 5 bases; nucleotides not matched to a gene: 6. The CDR3 loop reads CASSGRTGGDTEAFF. The CDR3 nucleotides are TGTGCCAGCAGCGGACGGACAGGGGGCGATACTGAAGCTTTCTTT.

This chain connects TRBV29-1 to TRBJ1-6; the match to TRBD1 covers 9 bases. With 4 bases clipped from V and 8 bases from J, the junction kept 0 bases outside the gene matches. The CDR3 has 12 amino acids. CDR1 is SQVTM and CDR2 is ANQGSEA in the germline V gene. The CDR3 is CSVGQGDSPLHF. The CDR3 DNA is TGCAGCGTTGGACAGGGGGATTCACCCCTCCACTTT. The variable domain in full, with the rest retrieved from reference TRBV29-1 and TRBJ1-6, is SAVISQKPSRDICQRGTSLTIQCQVDSQVTMMFWYRQQPGQSLTLIATANQGSEATYESGFVIDKFPISRPNLTFSTLTVSNMSPEDSSIYLCSVGQGDSPLHFGNGTRLTVT.

This clone was found once. This chain joins TRBV27 and TRBJ2-2, with D possibly TRBD2 on 6 matching bases. CDR1 is MNHEY, CDR2 SMNVEV, per germline (reference sequence). This CDR3 has 19 residues. Trimming shortened V by 2 bases and J by 2 bases, and 21 bases separated the two germline ends. The CDR3 sequence is CASSLRPLAWARNTGELFF. The CDR3 bases are TGTGCCAGCAGTTTAAGGCCCCTAGCGTGGGCTAGAAACACCGGGGAGCTGTTTTTT.